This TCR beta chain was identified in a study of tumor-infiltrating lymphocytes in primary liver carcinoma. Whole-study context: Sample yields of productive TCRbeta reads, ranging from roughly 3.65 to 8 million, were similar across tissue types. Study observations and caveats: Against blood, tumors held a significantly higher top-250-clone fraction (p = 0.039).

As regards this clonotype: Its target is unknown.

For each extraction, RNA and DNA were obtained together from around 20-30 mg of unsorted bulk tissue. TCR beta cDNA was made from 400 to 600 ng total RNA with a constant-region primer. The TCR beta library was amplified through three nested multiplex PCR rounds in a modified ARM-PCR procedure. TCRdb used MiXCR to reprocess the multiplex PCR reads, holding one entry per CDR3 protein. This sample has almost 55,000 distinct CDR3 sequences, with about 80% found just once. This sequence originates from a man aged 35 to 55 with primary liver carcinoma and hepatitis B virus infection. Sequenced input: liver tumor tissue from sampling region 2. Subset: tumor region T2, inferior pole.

The CDR3 protein is CASRLAGDITGELFF. CDR3 nucleotide sequence: TGCGCCAGCAGGCTAGCGGGAGATATCACCGGGGAGCTGTTTTTT. The V call is TRBV4-1, the J call TRBJ2-2, with TRBD2 matching over 10 bases. This CDR3 comprises 15 residues. V lost 6 bases, J lost 4 bases, and 5 bases stayed unmatched. CDR1 is MGHRA, CDR2 YSYEKL, per germline.